A selection of T cell receptor beta chains follows, all from one sample in a study of OX40 agonist ivuxolimab in advanced cancers. Measured with immunoSEQ multiplex PCR; TCRdb has only the in-frame clones, and not every one. Of some 64,000 clones in the sample, around four fifths were seen once. Sequences were derived from CD4+ or CD8+ T cells sorted from blood, sampled in a trial of the OX40 agonist ivuxolimab. The receptors shown here come from an adult with an advanced solid tumor such as melanoma, head and neck, liver or kidney cancer. Each CDR3 is given with its conserved first and last residue. The D gene is left open where the match is weak. Part of the rows lack a size; the others show once, few, many or a class for expanded clones.

size: few; D: -; V: TRBV7-7; J: TRBJ1-5; DNA: TGTGCCAGCAGCTTAGAGGAGGATCAGCCCCAGCATTTT; CDR3: CASSLEEDQPQHF
size: once; D: -; V: TRBV6-5; J: TRBJ1-1; DNA: TGTGCCAGCCGAGAAACGTGGGGGGTGAACACTGAAGCTTTCTTT; CDR3: CASRETWGVNTEAFF
size: -; D: TRBD1; V: TRBV7-9; J: TRBJ1-4; DNA: TGTGCCAGCAGACAAAGTGGAACAGGGGAGGATGAAAAACTGTTTTTT; CDR3: CASRQSGTGEDEKLFF
size: -; D: -; V: TRBV5-4; J: TRBJ2-1; DNA: TGTGCCAGCAGCTTGGAGGCTAGCGCGGGTGAGCAGTTCTTC; CDR3: CASSLEASAGEQFF
size: -; D: -; V: TRBV19; J: TRBJ2-7; DNA: TGTGCCAGTAGTCCTCACGGGGCGGGATCCTACGAGCAGTACTTC; CDR3: CASSPHGAGSYEQYF
size: few; D: -; V: TRBV5-1; J: TRBJ1-2; DNA: TGCGCCAGCAGCTTGGCTCTAACAAGCGGTGGCTACACCTTC; CDR3: CASSLALTSGGYTF
size: medium-sized; D: TRBD1; V: TRBV2; J: TRBJ2-7; DNA: TGTGCCAGCAGTGAAGGCTGGGGACAGGGCCCCGTCTACGAGCAGTACTTC; CDR3: CASSEGWGQGPVYEQYF
size: -; D: TRBD2; V: TRBV5-4; J: TRBJ2-1; DNA: TGTGCCAGCAGCCGGACTAGCGGGAGGGGTCAGTCCTACAATGAGCAGTTCTTC; CDR3: CASSRTSGRGQSYNEQFF
size: few; D: TRBD1; V: TRBV28; J: TRBJ1-4; DNA: TGTGCCAGCAGATATACAGGGGTTGAAAAACTGTTTTTT; CDR3: CASRYTGVEKLFF
size: -; D: -; V: TRBV9; J: TRBJ1-3; DNA: TGTGCCAGCAGCAGACTCATGGGCGGAAACACCATATATTTT; CDR3: CASSRLMGGNTIYF